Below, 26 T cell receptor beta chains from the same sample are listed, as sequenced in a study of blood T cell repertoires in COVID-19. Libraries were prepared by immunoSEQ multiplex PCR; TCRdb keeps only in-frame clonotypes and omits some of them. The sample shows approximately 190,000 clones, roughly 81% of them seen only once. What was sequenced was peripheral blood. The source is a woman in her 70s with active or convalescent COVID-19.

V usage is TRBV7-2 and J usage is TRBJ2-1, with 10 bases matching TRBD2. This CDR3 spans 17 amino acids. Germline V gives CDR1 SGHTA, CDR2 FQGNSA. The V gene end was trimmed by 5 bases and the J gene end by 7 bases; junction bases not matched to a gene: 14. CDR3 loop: CASSLSPELAGTNEQFF. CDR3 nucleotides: TGTGCCAGCAGCCTAAGCCCTGAACTAGCGGGAACGAATGAGCAGTTCTTC.

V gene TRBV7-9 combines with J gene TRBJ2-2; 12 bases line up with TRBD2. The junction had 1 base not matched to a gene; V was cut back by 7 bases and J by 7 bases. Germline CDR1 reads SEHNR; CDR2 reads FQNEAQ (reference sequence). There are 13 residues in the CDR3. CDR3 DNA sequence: TGTGCCAGCACGACTAGCGGGGGCGGGGAGCTGTTTTTT. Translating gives CASTTSGGGELFF. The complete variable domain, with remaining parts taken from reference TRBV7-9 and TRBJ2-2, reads DTGVSQNPRHKITKRGQNVTFRCDPISEHNRLYWYRQTLGQGPEFLTYFQNEAQLEKSRLLSDRFSAERPKGSFSTLEIQRTEQGDSAMYLCASTTSGGGELFFGEGSRLTVL.

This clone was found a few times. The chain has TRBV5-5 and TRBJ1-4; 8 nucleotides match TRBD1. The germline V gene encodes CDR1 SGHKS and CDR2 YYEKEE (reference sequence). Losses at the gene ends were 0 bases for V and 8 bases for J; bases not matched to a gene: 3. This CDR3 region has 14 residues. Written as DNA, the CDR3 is TGTGCCAGCAGCTTGGGTACAGGGGGGGAAAAACTGTTTTTT. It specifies CASSLGTGGEKLFF.

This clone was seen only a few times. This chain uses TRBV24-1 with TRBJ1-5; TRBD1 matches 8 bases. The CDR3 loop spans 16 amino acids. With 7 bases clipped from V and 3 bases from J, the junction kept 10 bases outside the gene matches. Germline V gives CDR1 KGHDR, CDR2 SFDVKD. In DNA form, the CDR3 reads TGTGCCACCAGCGCATCTGGACAGGGTTCCAATCAGCCCCAGCATTTT. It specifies CATSASGQGSNQPQHF.

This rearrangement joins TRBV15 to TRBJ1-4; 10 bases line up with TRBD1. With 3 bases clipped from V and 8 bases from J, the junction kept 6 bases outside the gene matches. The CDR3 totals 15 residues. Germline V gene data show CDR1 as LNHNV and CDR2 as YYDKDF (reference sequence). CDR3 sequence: CATSRTGGAGEKLFF. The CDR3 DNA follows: TGTGCCACCAGCAGGACAGGGGGCGCAGGAGAAAAACTGTTTTTT.

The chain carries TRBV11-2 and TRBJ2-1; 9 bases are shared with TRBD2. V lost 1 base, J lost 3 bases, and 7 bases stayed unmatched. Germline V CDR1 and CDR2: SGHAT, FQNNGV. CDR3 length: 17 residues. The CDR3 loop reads CASSLAGLAGFYNEQFF. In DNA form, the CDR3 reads TGTGCCAGCAGCTTAGCGGGGCTAGCGGGGTTCTACAATGAGCAGTTCTTC.

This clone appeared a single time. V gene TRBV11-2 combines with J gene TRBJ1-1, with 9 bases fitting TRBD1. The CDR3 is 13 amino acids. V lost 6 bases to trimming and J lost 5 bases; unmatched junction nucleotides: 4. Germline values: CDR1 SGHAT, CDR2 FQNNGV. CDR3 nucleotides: TGTGCCAGCAGACGGACAGGGGCGACTGAAGCTTTCTTT. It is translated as CASRRTGATEAFF.

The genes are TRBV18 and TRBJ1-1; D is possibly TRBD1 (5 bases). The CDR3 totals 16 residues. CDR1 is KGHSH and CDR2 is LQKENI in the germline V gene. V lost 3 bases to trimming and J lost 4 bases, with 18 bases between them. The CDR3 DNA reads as TGTGCCAGCTCACCGGACCGGGTAAGGGGAACCACTGAAGCTTTCTTT. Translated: CASSPDRVRGTTEAFF.

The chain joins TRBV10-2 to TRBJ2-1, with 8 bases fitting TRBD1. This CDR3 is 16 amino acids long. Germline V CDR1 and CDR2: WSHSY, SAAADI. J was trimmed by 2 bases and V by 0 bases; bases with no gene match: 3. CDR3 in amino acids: CASSESRTGTYNEQFF. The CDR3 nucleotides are TGCGCCAGCAGTGAGTCTAGGACAGGGACCTACAATGAGCAGTTCTTC.

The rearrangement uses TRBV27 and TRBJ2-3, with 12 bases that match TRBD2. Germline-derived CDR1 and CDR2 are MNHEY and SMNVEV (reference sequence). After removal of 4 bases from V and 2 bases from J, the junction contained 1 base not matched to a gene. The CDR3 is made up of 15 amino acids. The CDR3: CASSWTSGVTDTQYF. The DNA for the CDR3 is TGTGCCAGCAGTTGGACTAGCGGGGTCACAGATACGCAGTATTTT.

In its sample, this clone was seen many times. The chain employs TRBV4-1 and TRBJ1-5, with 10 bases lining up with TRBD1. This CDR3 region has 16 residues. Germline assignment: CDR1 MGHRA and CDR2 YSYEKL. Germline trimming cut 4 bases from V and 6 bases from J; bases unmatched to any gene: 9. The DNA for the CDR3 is TGCGCCAGCAGCCTAGATTTGACAGGGGGCAGTCAGCCCCAGCATTTT. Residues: CASSLDLTGGSQPQHF.

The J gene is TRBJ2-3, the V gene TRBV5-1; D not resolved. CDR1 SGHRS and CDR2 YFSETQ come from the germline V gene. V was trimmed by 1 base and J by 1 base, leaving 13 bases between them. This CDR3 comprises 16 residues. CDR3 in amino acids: CASSLPGSDGTDTQYF. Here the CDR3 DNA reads TGCGCCAGCAGCTTGCCCGGGTCGGATGGCACAGATACGCAGTATTTT.

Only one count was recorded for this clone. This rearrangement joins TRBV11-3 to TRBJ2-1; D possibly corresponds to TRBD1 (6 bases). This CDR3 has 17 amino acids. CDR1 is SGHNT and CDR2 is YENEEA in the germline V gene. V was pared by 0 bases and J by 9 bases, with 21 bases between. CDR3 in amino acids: CASSLDPELTGKGEQFF. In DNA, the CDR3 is TGTGCCAGCAGCTTAGACCCGGAGTTAACAGGGAAGGGTGAGCAGTTCTTC.

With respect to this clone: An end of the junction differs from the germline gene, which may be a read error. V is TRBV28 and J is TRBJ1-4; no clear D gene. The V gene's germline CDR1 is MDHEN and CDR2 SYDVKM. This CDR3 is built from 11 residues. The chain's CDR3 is CGSGLNEKLFF. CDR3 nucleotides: TGCGGGAGCGGGCTAAATGAAAAACTGTTTTTT.

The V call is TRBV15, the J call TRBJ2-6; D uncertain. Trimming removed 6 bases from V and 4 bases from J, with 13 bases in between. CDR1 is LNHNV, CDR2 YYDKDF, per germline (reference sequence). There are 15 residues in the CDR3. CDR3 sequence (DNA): TGTGCCACCAGTGCTAAGTCCGGGGGGGCCAACGTCCTGACTTTC. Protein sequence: CATSAKSGGANVLTF.

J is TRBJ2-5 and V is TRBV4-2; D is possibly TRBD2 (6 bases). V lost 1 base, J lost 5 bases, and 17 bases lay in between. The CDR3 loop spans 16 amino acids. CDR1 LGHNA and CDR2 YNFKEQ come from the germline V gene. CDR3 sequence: CASSQGGTPSLETQYF. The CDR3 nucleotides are TGTGCCAGCAGCCAAGGGGGGACTCCTAGCCTGGAGACCCAGTACTTC.

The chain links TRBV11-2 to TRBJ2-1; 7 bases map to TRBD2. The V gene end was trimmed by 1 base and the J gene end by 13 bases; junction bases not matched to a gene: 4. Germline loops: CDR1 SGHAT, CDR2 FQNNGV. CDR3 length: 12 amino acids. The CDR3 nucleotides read TGTGCCAGCAGCTTAGTTGGGGGGGGACAGTTCTTC. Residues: CASSLVGGGQFF.

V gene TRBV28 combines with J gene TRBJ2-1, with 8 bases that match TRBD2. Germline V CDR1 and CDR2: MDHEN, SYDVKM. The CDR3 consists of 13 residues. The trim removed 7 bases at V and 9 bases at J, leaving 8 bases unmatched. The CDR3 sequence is CASTEAGVTEQFF. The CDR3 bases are TGTGCCAGCACTGAAGCGGGAGTTACTGAGCAGTTCTTC.

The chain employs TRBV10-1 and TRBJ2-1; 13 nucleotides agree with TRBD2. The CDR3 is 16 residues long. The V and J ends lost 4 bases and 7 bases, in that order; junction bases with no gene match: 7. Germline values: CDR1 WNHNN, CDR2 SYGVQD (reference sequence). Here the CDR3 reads CASSAGLAGDLNEQFF. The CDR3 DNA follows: TGCGCCAGCAGTGCCGGACTAGCGGGAGACTTGAATGAGCAGTTCTTC.

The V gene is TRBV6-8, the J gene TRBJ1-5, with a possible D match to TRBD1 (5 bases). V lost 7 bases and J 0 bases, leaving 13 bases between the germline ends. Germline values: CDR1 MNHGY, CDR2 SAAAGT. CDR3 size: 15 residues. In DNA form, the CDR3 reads TGTGCCAGCATCAGGGAAGAGGATAGCAATCAGCCCCAGCATTTT. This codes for CASIREEDSNQPQHF.

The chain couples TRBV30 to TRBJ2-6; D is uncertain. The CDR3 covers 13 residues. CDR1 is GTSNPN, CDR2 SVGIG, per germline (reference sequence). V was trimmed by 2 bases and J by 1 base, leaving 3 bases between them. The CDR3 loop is CAWSHSGANVLTF. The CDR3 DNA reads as TGTGCCTGGAGTCATTCTGGGGCCAACGTCCTGACTTTC.

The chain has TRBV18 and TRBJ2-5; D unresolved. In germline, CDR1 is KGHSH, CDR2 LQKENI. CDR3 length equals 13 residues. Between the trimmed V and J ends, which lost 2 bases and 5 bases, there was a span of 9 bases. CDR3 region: CASSPGLRETQYF. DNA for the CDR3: TGTGCCAGCTCACCAGGGCTCCGGGAGACCCAGTACTTC. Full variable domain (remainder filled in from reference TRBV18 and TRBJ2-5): NAGVMQNPRHLVRRRGQEARLRCSPMKGHSHVYWYRQLPEEGLKFMVYLQKENIIDESGMPKERFSAEFPKEGPSILRIQQVVRGDSAAYFCASSPGLRETQYFGPGTRLLVL.

The CDR3 region has the DNA TGTGCCAGCAGTCCATCGACAGGGAGACCTAACTATGGCTACACCTTC. This encodes CASSPSTGRPNYGYTF. This chain connects TRBV2 to TRBJ1-2; 7 bases agree with TRBD1. Trimming at V came to 5 bases and at J to 0 bases, leaving 9 bases not matched to a gene. The CDR3 has 16 amino acids. Germline CDR1 is SNHLY and CDR2 is FYNNEI.

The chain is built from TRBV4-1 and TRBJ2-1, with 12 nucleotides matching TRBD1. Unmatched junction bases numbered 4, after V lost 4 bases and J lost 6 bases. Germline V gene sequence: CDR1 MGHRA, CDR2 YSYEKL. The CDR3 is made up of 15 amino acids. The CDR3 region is CASSPGQGAFNEQFF. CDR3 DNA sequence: TGCGCCAGCAGCCCGGGACAGGGGGCTTTCAATGAGCAGTTCTTC.

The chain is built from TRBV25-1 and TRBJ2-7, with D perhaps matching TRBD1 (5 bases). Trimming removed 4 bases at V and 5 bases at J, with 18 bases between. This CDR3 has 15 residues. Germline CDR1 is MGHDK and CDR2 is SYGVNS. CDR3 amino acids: CASSGLGPLSNEQYF. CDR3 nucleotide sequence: TGTGCCAGCAGTGGTTTGGGGCCCCTGAGCAACGAGCAGTACTTC.

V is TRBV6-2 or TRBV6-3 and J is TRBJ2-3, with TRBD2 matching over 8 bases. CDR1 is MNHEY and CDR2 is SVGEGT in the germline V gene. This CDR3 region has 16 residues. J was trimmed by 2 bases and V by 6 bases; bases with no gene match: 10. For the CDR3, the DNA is TGTGCCAGCAGCCAAAACAGCGGGAGCCCCACAGATACGCAGTATTTT. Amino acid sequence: CASSQNSGSPTDTQYF.